A single sample is the source of the 22 T cell receptor beta chains below, sequenced in a study of blood T cell repertoires in COVID-19. Here immunoSEQ multiplex PCR was the method, and the copy in TCRdb shows in-frame clones only, minus some. There are around 120,000 clones in the sample; about 85% occur only once, and around 9.8% lies in the top ten. Sequenced input: peripheral blood. The receptor set was obtained from a middle-aged man with active or convalescent COVID-19.

The CDR3 spells CASSLGASVPTDTQYF. CDR3 sequence (DNA): TGTGCCAGCAGCTTAGGGGCGTCGGTCCCTACGGATACGCAGTATTTT. This chain joins TRBV11-2 and TRBJ2-3; D remains ambiguous. The CDR3 loop spans 16 amino acids. V dropped 1 base and J dropped 6 bases, with 17 bases sitting between them. Germline CDR1 reads SGHAT; CDR2 reads FQNNGV.

This chain uses TRBV21-1 with TRBJ2-1; TRBD1, as called in the table, went unchecked against the DNA. TRBV21-1 is noted as a pseudogene. The CDR3 is 13 residues long. As DNA, the CDR3 is TGTGCCAGCAGCAAAGTCAGGGTTAATGAGCAGTTCTTC. It encodes CASSKVRVNEQFF.

This clone was found once. J is TRBJ1-1 and V is TRBV12-3 or TRBV12-4; D unresolved. Deletions cut 3 bases from V and 11 bases from J, with 13 bases between. The CDR3 loop spans 12 amino acids. CDR3 loop: CASSFELVVAFF. The CDR3 DNA reads TGTGCCAGCAGTTTTGAGTTGGTAGTGGCTTTCTTT.

V is TRBV5-4 and J is TRBJ2-7; D not certain. The germline gives CDR1 SGHNT, CDR2 YYREEE (reference sequence). The V and J ends lost 0 bases and 0 bases respectively, with 7 bases between them. The CDR3 is 14 residues long. In nucleotides, the CDR3 is TGTGCCAGCAGCTTGGGGCAGGCCTCCTACGAGCAGTACTTC. It specifies CASSLGQASYEQYF.

The chain couples TRBV6-8 to TRBJ2-1, with 7 bases identical to TRBD1. Trimming took 9 bases from V and 5 from J; bases not matched to a gene: 7. There are 13 residues in the CDR3. The germline gives CDR1 MNHGY, CDR2 SAAAGT. For the CDR3, the DNA is TGTGCCAGTGATCGGGACAGTCACAATGAGCAGTTCTTC. It is translated as CASDRDSHNEQFF.

This chain links TRBV27 with TRBJ1-2; possible D gene TRBD1, 6 bases. CDR1 and CDR2 from the germline V gene are MNHEY and SMNVEV (reference sequence). The V end was cut by 5 bases, the J end by 8 bases, with 21 bases between. There are 15 residues in the CDR3. The CDR3, as DNA: TGTGCCAGCAGTCCGGGTGGAGCGGGGGCCTGGGGCTACACCTTC. Protein: CASSPGGAGAWGYTF.

This clone has only one observation. At one end the junction does not follow the germline gene, possibly because of a read error. The rearrangement joins TRBV5-4 to TRBJ2-1; TRBD2 agrees at 8 bases. CDR1 is SGHNT and CDR2 is YYREEE in the germline V gene (reference sequence). The CDR3 runs 15 residues. The CDR3 sequence: CASNLGHGGANEQFF. CDR3 coding DNA: TGTGCCAGCAACTTGGGGCACGGGGGGGCAAATGAGCAGTTCTTC.

The chain is built from TRBV12-3 or TRBV12-4 and TRBJ1-4; 9 bases fit TRBD1. CDR3 length equals 13 residues. The V segment lost 4 bases and the J segment 14 bases; nucleotides outside the gene matches: 8. Here the CDR3 reads CASSSRLGQGLFF. In nucleotides, the CDR3 is TGTGCCAGCAGTTCGAGACTTGGACAGGGGCTGTTTTTT.

Worth noting for this clone: The junction and the germline gene differ at one end; a read error may be behind it. The rearrangement links TRBV27 to TRBJ1-2; maybe TRBD1 (6 bases). This CDR3 comprises 11 residues. Germline V gene data show CDR1 as MNHEY and CDR2 as SMNVEV (reference sequence). DNA for the CDR3: TGTGCCAGCAGTTTCAAGGCTCCCCAGGGGTTC. Amino acid sequence: CASSFKAPQGF.

This clone was detected only once. The rearrangement joins TRBV12-2 to TRBJ2-7; the table's D call, TRBD2, was not checked against the DNA. TRBV12-2 is described as a pseudogene. The CDR3 covers 16 residues. This CDR3 is CASPKMGDSPSYEQYF. DNA for the CDR3: TGTGCAAGCCCAAAGATGGGGGACTCGCCCTCCTACGAGCAGTACTTC.

V is TRBV11-3 and J is TRBJ2-2; 9 nucleotides match TRBD1. CDR1 SGHNT and CDR2 YENEEA come from the germline V gene. This CDR3 is built from 15 residues. Trimming took 5 bases from V and 2 from J; bases not matched to a gene: 3. CDR3 in DNA: TGTGCCAGCAGCCAGGGACAGGGCAACACCGGGGAGCTGTTTTTT. Encoded protein: CASSQGQGNTGELFF.

The chain combines TRBV19 with TRBJ2-7; unclear D gene. The CDR3 is made up of 15 amino acids. CDR1 is LNHDA and CDR2 is SQIVND in the germline V gene (reference sequence). The V and J ends lost 2 bases and 0 bases respectively, with 11 bases between them. In DNA, the CDR3 is TGTGCCAGTAGTATATCGACTCTGAGCTCCTACGAGCAGTACTTC. This encodes CASSISTLSSYEQYF.

This chain joins TRBV12-5 and TRBJ2-3; D is perhaps TRBD2 (5 bases). Germline values: CDR1 LGHNT, CDR2 FRNRAP. This CDR3 contains 11 residues. V dropped 6 bases and J dropped 11 bases, with 12 bases sitting between them. CDR3 nucleotides: TGTGCTAGTGGCTCCGACTACCAGCAGTATTTT. Its protein product is CASGSDYQQYF.

The chain employs TRBV9 and TRBJ1-3; possibly TRBD1 for D (5 bases). The CDR3 is 15 amino acids. The germline V gene has CDR1 SGDLS and CDR2 YYNGEE. The V end lost 3 bases, the J end lost 0 bases, and 10 bases lay between the germline ends. DNA of the CDR3: TGTGCCAGCAGCGATCAGGGCTTCTCTGGAAACACCATATATTTT. Its protein is CASSDQGFSGNTIYF. Variable domain in full (rest from reference TRBV9 and TRBJ1-3): DSGVTQTPKHLITATGQRVTLRCSPRSGDLSVYWYQQSLDQGLQFLIQYYNGEERAKGNILERFSAQQFPDLHSELNLSSLELGDSALYFCASSDQGFSGNTIYFGEGSWLTVV.

The rearrangement joins TRBV12-5 to TRBJ2-7; 9 positions agree with TRBD2. CDR3 length: 17 residues. Germline lookup yields CDR1 LGHNT and CDR2 FRNRAP. The J segment lost 1 base and the V segment lost 3 bases, leaving 10 bases of the junction unmatched. The CDR3 coding sequence is TGTGCTAGTGGTTTCCCTCCGGGCGGGGGGGTATCCTACGAGCAGTACTTC. Residues: CASGFPPGGGVSYEQYF. Drawing the rest from reference TRBV12-5 and TRBJ2-7, the complete variable domain is DARVTQTPRHKVTEMGQEVTMRCQPILGHNTVFWYRQTMMQGLELLAYFRNRAPLDDSGMPKDRFSAEMPDATLATLKIQPSEPRDSAVYFCASGFPPGGGVSYEQYFGPGTRLTVT.

The chain combines TRBV21-1 with TRBJ2-5; the DNA was not used to check the table's D call, TRBD2. TRBV21-1 is shown as a pseudogene. This CDR3 region has 15 residues. The CDR3 reads CASSTSGRKGETQYF. The CDR3 bases are TGTGCCAGCAGCACTTCAGGGAGGAAGGGGGAGACCCAGTACTTC.

The chain is built from TRBV11-3 and TRBJ1-1; D gene unclear. CDR3 size: 14 residues. The germline gives CDR1 SGHNT, CDR2 YENEEA. The V end lost 5 bases, the J end lost 1 base, and 11 bases lay between the germline ends. CDR3: CASSPENGNTEAFF. The CDR3 region has the DNA TGTGCCAGCAGCCCTGAGAACGGGAACACTGAAGCTTTCTTT.

This chain joins TRBV5-1 and TRBJ1-2, with 8 bases matching TRBD1. The CDR3 is 14 residues long. V shed 5 bases and J 3 bases; nucleotides not matched to a gene: 6. The germline gives CDR1 SGHRS, CDR2 YFSETQ. The CDR3 sequence is CASSTPGQDYGYTF. The CDR3 DNA is TGCGCCAGCAGTACACCGGGACAGGACTATGGCTACACCTTC. Combining the CDR3 with reference TRBV5-1 and TRBJ1-2 gives the whole variable domain KAGVTQTPRYLIKTRGQQVTLSCSPISGHRSVSWYQQTPGQGLQFLFEYFSETQRNKGNFPGRFSGRQFSNSRSEMNVSTLELGDSALYLCASSTPGQDYGYTFGSGTRLTVV.

The chain combines TRBV30 with TRBJ1-5, with 8 bases matching TRBD1. With 1 base clipped from V and 3 bases from J, the junction kept 2 bases outside the gene matches. The CDR3 covers 14 residues. Per the germline V gene, CDR1 is GTSNPN and CDR2 is SVGIG (reference sequence). The CDR3, as DNA: TGTGCCTGGAGTGGGACAGGGTCCAATCAGCCCCAGCATTTT. As protein: CAWSGTGSNQPQHF.

This clone was recorded once. CDR3 in amino acids: CASSPVGLAGGLDTQYF. The CDR3 nucleotides are TGCGCCAGCAGCCCGGTCGGACTAGCGGGGGGGCTAGATACGCAGTATTTT. This chain links TRBV4-1 with TRBJ2-3; the match to TRBD2 covers 15 bases. With 4 bases clipped from V and 5 bases from J, the junction kept 7 bases outside the gene matches. The CDR3 is 17 amino acids. The V gene's germline CDR1 is MGHRA and CDR2 YSYEKL.

The chain uses TRBV11-1 and TRBJ2-1; tentatively, D is TRBD2 (6 bases). The germline V gene encodes CDR1 SGHAT and CDR2 FQDESV (reference sequence). The CDR3 runs to 14 residues. V was cut by 2 bases and J by 1 base, with 6 bases left in between. CDR3 DNA: TGTGCCAGCAGCTTAAGCGGGTCCTACAATGAGCAGTTCTTC. Protein product: CASSLSGSYNEQFF.

CDR3 protein: CASSEVAGAFF. CDR3 in DNA: TGTGCCAGCAGTGAAGTAGCGGGCGCTTTCTTT. This chain connects TRBV2 to TRBJ1-1; no firm D call. The CDR3 extends over 11 amino acids. Between the trimmed V and J ends, which lost 1 base and 11 bases, there was a span of 8 bases. Germline V lookup: CDR1 SNHLY, CDR2 FYNNEI.